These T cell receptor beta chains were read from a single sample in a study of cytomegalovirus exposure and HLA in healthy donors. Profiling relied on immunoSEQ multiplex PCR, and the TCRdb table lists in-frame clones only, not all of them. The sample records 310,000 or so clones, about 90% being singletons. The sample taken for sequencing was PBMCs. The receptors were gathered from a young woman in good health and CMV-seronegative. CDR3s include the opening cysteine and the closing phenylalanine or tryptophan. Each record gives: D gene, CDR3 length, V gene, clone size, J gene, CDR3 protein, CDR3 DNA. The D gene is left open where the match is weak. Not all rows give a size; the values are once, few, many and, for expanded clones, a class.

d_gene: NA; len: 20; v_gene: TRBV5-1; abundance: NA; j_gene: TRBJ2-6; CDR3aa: CASSTEPGSATTSGANVLTF; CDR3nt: TGCGCCAGCAGCACCGAACCCGGGTCGGCAACAACCTCTGGGGCCAACGTCCTGACTTTC
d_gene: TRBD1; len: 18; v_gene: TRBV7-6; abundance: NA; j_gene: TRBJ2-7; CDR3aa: CASSLGPAGTATYYEQYF; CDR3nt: TGTGCCAGCAGCTTAGGACCAGCTGGGACAGCGACTTACTACGAGCAGTACTTC
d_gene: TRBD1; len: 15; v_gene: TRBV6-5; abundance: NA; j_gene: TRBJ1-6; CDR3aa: CASSLEGASNSPLHF; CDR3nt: TGTGCCAGCAGTTTGGAGGGGGCTTCTAATTCACCCCTCCACTTT
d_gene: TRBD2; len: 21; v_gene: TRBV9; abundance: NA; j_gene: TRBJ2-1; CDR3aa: CASSVRGGTRGGLGYYNEQFF; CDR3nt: TGTGCCAGCAGCGTAAGGGGTGGGACTAGGGGTGGACTGGGGTACTACAATGAGCAGTTCTTC
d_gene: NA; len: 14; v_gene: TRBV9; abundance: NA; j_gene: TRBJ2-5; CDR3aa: CASSVGGTQETQYF; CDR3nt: TGTGCCAGCAGCGTAGGAGGCACGCAAGAGACCCAGTACTTC
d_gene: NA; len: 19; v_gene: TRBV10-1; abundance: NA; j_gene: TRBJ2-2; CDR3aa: CASSELCRPEQVYTGELFF; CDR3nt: TGCGCCAGCAGTGAGCTTTGTCGGCCTGAACAGGTCTACACCGGGGAGCTGTTTTTT
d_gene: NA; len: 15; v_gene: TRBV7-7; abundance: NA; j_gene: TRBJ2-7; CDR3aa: CASSPTMTATYEQYF; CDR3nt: TGTGCTAGCAGCCCTACGATGACAGCGACCTACGAGCAGTACTTC
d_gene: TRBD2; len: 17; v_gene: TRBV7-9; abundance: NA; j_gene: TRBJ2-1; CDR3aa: CASSLGLAGGSYNEQFF; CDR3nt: TGTGCCAGCAGCCTCGGACTAGCGGGGGGTTCCTACAATGAGCAGTTCTTC
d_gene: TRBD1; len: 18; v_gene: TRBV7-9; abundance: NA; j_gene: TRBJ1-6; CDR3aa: CASSGRTGGSSYNSPLHF; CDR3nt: TGTGCCAGCAGCGGAAGGACAGGGGGTAGCTCCTATAATTCACCCCTCCACTTT
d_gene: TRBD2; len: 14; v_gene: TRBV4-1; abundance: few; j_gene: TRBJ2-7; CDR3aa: CASSKGGGFYEQYF; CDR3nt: TGCGCCAGCAGCAAGGGCGGGGGATTCTACGAGCAGTACTTC
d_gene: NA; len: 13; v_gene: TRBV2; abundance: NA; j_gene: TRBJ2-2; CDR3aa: CASRSLNTGELFF; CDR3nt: TGTGCCAGCAGGTCACTGAACACCGGGGAGCTGTTTTTT
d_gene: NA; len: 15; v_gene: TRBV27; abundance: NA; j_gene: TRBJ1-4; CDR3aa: CASSETRATNEKLFF; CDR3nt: TGTGCCAGCTCCGAGACACGTGCAACTAATGAAAAACTGTTTTTT
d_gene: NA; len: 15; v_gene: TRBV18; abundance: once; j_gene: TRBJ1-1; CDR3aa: CASSPREAVNTEAFF; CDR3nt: TGTGCCAGCTCACCACGCGAAGCGGTGAACACTGAAGCTTTCTTT
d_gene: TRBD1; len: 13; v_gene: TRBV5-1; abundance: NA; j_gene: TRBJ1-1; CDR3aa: CASRGQQNTEAFF; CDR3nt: TGCGCCAGCAGGGGACAGCAGAACACTGAAGCTTTCTTT
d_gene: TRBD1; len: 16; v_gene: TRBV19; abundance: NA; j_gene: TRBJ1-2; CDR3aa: CASSPLGQVANYGYTF; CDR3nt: TGTGCCAGTAGTCCACTTGGACAGGTCGCTAACTATGGCTACACCTTC
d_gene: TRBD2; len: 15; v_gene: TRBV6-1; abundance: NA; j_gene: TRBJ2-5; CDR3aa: CASSGSGGATETQYF; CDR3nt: TGTGCCAGCAGTGGTAGCGGGGGGGCGACCGAGACCCAGTACTTC
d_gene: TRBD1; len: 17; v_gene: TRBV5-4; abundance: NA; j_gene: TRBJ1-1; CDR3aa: CASSHYLDRGRVTEAFF; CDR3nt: TGTGCCAGCAGCCACTACTTGGACAGGGGGCGCGTTACTGAAGCTTTCTTT
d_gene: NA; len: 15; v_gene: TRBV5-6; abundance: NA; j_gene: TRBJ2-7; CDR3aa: CASSLEGAGSYEQYF; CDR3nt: TGTGCCAGCAGCTTGGAAGGGGCAGGATCCTACGAGCAGTACTTC
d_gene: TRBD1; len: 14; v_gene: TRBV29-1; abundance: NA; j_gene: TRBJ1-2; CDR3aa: CSVEANRGKGGYTF; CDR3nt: TGCAGCGTTGAAGCCAACAGGGGGAAGGGTGGCTACACCTTC
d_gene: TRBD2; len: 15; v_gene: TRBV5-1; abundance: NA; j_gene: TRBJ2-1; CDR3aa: CASSATSGGVYEQFF; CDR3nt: TGCGCCAGCAGCGCGACTAGCGGGGGGGTTTATGAGCAGTTCTTC
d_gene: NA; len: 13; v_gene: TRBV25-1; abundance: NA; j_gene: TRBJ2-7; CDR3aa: CASSEAGAYEQYF; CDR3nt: TGTGCCAGCAGTGAGGCAGGGGCCTACGAGCAGTACTTC
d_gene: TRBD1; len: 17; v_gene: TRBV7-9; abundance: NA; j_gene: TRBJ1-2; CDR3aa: CASSPTPGQGNSQKETF; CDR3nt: TGTGCCAGCAGCCCGACGCCAGGACAGGGAAACTCCCAGAAGGAAACCTTC
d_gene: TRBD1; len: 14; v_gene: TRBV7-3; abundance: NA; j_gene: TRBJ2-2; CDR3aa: CASRGTANTGELFF; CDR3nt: TGTGCCAGCAGAGGGACAGCGAACACCGGGGAGCTGTTTTTT
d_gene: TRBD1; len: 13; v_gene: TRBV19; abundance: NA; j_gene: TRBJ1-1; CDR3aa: CASSWDRDFEAFF; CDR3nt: TGTGCCAGTAGTTGGGACAGGGATTTTGAAGCTTTCTTT
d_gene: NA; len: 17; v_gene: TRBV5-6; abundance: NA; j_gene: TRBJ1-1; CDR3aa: CASSLDNWGQMNTEAFF; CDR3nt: TGTGCCAGCAGCTTGGATAATTGGGGGCAAATGAACACTGAAGCTTTCTTT
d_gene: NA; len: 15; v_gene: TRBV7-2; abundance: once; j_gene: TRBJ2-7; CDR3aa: CASSLSGWTSYEQYF; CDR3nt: TGTGCCAGCAGCCTCAGCGGGTGGACCTCCTACGAGCAGTACTTC
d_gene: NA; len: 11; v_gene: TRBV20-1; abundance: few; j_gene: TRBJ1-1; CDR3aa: CSSGWNAEAFF; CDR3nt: TGCAGCTCGGGATGGAACGCTGAAGCTTTCTTT
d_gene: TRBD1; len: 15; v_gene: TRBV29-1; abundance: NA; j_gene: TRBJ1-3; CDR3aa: CSVGDRGRSGNTIYF; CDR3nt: TGCAGCGTGGGGGACAGGGGACGATCCGGAAACACCATATATTTT
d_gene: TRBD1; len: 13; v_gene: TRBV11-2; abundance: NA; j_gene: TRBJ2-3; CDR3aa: CASSQASDRGGYF; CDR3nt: TGTGCCAGCAGCCAGGCGTCGGACAGGGGAGGGTATTTT
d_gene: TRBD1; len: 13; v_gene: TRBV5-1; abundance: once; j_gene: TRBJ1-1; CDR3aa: CASSHRGGTEAFF; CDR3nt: TGCGCCAGCAGCCACAGGGGGGGGACTGAAGCTTTCTTT